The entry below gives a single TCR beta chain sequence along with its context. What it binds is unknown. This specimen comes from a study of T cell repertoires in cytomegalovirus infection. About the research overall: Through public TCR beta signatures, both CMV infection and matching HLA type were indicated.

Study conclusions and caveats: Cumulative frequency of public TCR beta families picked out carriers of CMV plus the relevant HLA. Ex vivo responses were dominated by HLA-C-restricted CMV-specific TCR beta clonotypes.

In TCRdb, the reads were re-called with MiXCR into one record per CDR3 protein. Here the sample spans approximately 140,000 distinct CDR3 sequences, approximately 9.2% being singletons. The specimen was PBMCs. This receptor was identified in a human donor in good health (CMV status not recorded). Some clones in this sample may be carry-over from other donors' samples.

The CDR3, as DNA: TGTGCCAGCAGCAGCGACAGGGAGGCAGATACGCAGTATTTT. Translated, it gives CASSSDREADTQYF. The chain has TRBV7-9 and TRBJ2-3; TRBD1 might be the D (7 bases). Germline V gives CDR1 SEHNR, CDR2 FQNEAQ (reference sequence). V gave up 5 bases and J gave up 4 bases, with 13 bases separating them. This CDR3 has 14 amino acids.